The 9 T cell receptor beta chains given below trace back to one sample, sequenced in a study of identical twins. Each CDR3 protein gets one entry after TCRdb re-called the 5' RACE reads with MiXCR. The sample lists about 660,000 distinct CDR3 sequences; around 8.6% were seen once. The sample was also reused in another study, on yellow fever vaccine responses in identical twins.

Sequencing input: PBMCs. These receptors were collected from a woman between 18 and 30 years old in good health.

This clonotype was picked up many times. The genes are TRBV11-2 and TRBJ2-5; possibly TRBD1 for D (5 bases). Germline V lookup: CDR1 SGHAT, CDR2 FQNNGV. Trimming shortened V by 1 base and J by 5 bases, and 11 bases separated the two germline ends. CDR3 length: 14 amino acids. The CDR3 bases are TGTGCCAGCAGCTTAGGCCAGGGCACGGAGACCCAGTACTTC. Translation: CASSLGQGTETQYF.

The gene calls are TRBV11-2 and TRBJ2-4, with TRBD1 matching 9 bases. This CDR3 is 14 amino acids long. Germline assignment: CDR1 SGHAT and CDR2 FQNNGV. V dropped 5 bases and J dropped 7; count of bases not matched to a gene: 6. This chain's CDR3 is CASSPGTGFNIQYF. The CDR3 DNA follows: TGTGCCAGCAGCCCCGGGACAGGGTTTAACATTCAGTACTTC.

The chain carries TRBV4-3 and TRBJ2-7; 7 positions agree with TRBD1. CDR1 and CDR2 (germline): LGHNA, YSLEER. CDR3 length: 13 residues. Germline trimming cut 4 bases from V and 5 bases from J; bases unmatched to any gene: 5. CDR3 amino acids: CASSPTGFDEQYF. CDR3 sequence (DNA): TGCGCCAGCAGCCCGACAGGGTTTGACGAGCAGTACTTC.

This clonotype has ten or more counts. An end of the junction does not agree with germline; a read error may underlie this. CDR3 sequence (DNA): TGCAGTGCTCGAAAGGGATCGGGCACCTTT. Translated: CSARKGSGTF. This chain links TRBV20-1 with TRBJ1-1; no clear D gene. The germline CDR1 and CDR2 sequences are DFQATT and SNEGSKA (reference sequence). This CDR3 is built from 10 residues.

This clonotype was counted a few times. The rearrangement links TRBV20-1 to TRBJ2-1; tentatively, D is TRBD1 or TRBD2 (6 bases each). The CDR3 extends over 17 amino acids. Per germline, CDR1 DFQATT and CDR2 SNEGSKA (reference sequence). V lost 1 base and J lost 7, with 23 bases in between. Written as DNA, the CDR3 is TGCAGTGCTAGAGTTAAGATAGGTGGGGGGCCTTGGAATGAGCAGTTCTTC. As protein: CSARVKIGGGPWNEQFF.

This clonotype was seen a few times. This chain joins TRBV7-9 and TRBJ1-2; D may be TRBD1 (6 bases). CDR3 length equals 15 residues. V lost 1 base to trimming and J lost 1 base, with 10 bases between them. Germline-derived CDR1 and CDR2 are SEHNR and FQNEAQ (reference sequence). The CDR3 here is CASSLEAGDNYGYTF. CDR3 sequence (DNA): TGTGCCAGCAGCTTAGAGGCAGGGGATAACTATGGCTACACCTTC.

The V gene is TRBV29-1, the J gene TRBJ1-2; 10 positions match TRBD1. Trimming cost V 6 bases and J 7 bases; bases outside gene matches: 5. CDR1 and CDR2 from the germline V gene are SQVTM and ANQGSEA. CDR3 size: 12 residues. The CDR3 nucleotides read TGCAGCGTGGTTGACAGGGGGCTTGGCTACACCTTC. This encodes CSVVDRGLGYTF.

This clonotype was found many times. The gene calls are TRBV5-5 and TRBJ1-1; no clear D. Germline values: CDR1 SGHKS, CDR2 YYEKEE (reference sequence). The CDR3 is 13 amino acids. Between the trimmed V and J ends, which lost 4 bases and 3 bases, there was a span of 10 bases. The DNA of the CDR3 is TGTGCCAGCAGCCCTGCGGGATACACTGAAGCTTTCTTT. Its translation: CASSPAGYTEAFF.

CDR3 sequence (DNA): TGCAGTGCTAGAGAACAGGGGGGTAACTATGGCTACACCTTC. As protein: CSAREQGGNYGYTF. The chain employs TRBV20-1 and TRBJ1-2, with 8 bases fitting TRBD1. J was trimmed by 1 base and V by 0 bases; bases with no gene match: 1. The CDR3 loop spans 14 amino acids. From germline, CDR1 is DFQATT and CDR2 SNEGSKA (reference sequence).